These 30 T cell receptor beta chains share one sample of origin, sequenced in a study of T cell responses to AZD1222 COVID-19 vaccine. Some clones are missing from TCRdb's copy, which holds only in-frame ones; the method was immunoSEQ multiplex PCR. The sample consists of just under 80,000 clones, around 90% of them appearing once. The starting material was peripheral blood, obtained 28 days after the second AZD1222 dose. Receptors were obtained from an adult who received the AZD1222 COVID-19 vaccine.

In this sample, this clone turned up a few times. The V and J genes are TRBV4-2 and TRBJ2-2, with D tentatively TRBD1 (6 bases). The CDR3 contains 15 residues. Trimming removed 3 bases from V and 4 bases from J, with 12 bases in between. Germline V gives CDR1 LGHNA, CDR2 YNFKEQ. The CDR3 nucleotides read TGTGCCAGCAGCCAGATCACAGGGCCCACCGGGGAGCTGTTTTTT. Translating it yields CASSQITGPTGELFF.

This sequence joins TRBV11-2 and TRBJ2-1; 9 bases line up with TRBD2. This CDR3 is built from 17 residues. With 3 bases clipped from V and 12 bases from J, the junction kept 18 bases outside the gene matches. The V gene's germline CDR1 is SGHAT and CDR2 FQNNGV. CDR3 nucleotide sequence: TGTGCCAGCAGCTTCCGCCGGGGCGGGAGGGCCTATAAAGGGCAGTTCTTC. It specifies CASSFRRGGRAYKGQFF.

This chain connects TRBV10-2 to TRBJ2-3; weak D call: TRBD2 (7 bases). Trimming left V 4 bases short and J 6 bases short, with 11 bases between. In germline, CDR1 is WSHSY, CDR2 SAAADI. The CDR3 loop spans 13 amino acids. In DNA form, the CDR3 reads TGCGCCAGCAGTGGGGGGGGCGTTGATACGCAGTATTTT. Translating it yields CASSGGGVDTQYF.

The chain employs TRBV11-2 and TRBJ1-1; TRBD1 might be the D (5 bases). The ends were cut back, 0 bases at V and 6 bases at J, with 11 bases in the middle. The CDR3 spans 14 residues. CDR1 is SGHAT and CDR2 is FQNNGV in the germline V gene. CDR3 DNA sequence: TGTGCCAGCAGCTTAGAGGCGGGGCTCCCTGAAGCTTTCTTT. This codes for CASSLEAGLPEAFF.

The J gene is TRBJ1-2, the V gene TRBV6-1, with D perhaps matching TRBD1 (5 bases). The CDR3 contains 13 residues. Germline V gives CDR1 MNHNS, CDR2 SASEGT. V lost 6 bases to trimming and J lost 3 bases, with 11 bases between them. The CDR3 sequence is CASSRDGYYGYTF. CDR3 DNA sequence: TGTGCCAGCAGCAGGGACGGATACTATGGCTACACCTTC.

V and J are TRBV15 and TRBJ1-2; 9 bases match TRBD1. This CDR3 has 17 amino acids. V shed 0 bases, J shed 4 bases, and the junction held 9 bases outside the gene matches. In germline, CDR1 is LNHNV, CDR2 YYDKDF (reference sequence). DNA of the CDR3: TGTGCCACCAGCAGAGACCGGGACAGGGACTCCTTCTATGGCTACACCTTC. Its protein product is CATSRDRDRDSFYGYTF.

The chain employs TRBV9 and TRBJ1-2, with 7 positions matching TRBD1. The CDR3 spans 19 residues. Germline-derived CDR1 and CDR2 are SGDLS and YYNGEE. J was trimmed by 6 bases and V by 4 bases; bases with no gene match: 24. CDR3 bases: TGTGCCAGCAGCAGGCGGGAGGGCGGGACAGTCGGCCCCGGGGATGGCTACACCTTC. It yields the protein CASSRREGGTVGPGDGYTF.

The chain carries TRBV7-2 and TRBJ1-1; D unclear. V was shortened by 1 base and J by 8 bases, with 14 bases between the two germline ends. This CDR3 has 14 residues. The germline gives CDR1 SGHTA, CDR2 FQGNSA. CDR3 sequence: CASSLERLIREAFF. The CDR3 bases are TGTGCCAGCAGCTTAGAAAGGCTTATCAGGGAAGCTTTCTTT.

The V and J genes are TRBV5-4 and TRBJ2-5; D ambiguous. CDR1 is SGHNT and CDR2 is YYREEE in the germline V gene (reference sequence). CDR3 length: 14 amino acids. The V gene lost 1 base and the J gene lost 5 bases, with 12 bases spanning the gap. DNA of the CDR3: TGTGCCAGCAGCTTGCCAGACCTCCGGGAGACCCAGTACTTC. Translated, it gives CASSLPDLRETQYF.

This clone occurred once. The chain uses TRBV5-5 and TRBJ2-5; 9 bases map to TRBD2. The V and J ends lost 0 bases and 5 bases, in that order; junction bases with no gene match: 8. The CDR3 covers 16 residues. Germline CDR1 reads SGHKS; CDR2 reads YYEKEE (reference sequence). The CDR3 bases are TGTGCCAGCAGCTTGGCCGCGGCGGGAGGGAGGGAGACCCAGTACTTC. It translates to CASSLAAAGGRETQYF.

This chain links TRBV6-5 with TRBJ2-1, with TRBD2 identical over 9 bases. CDR1 and CDR2 (germline): MNHEY, SVGAGI. The CDR3 consists of 15 residues. V was pared by 0 bases and J by 5 bases, with 2 bases of the junction left unmatched. CDR3 nucleotides: TGTGCCAGCAGTTACTCTTTAGCGGGAGACAATGAGCAGTTCTTC. Amino acid sequence: CASSYSLAGDNEQFF.

This chain links TRBV6-5 with TRBJ2-2, with D unresolved. The CDR3 runs 10 residues. The V and J ends lost 4 bases and 6 bases respectively, with 0 bases between them. Germline-derived CDR1 and CDR2 are MNHEY and SVGAGI. The DNA for the CDR3 is TGTGCCAGCAGTTCCGGGGAGCTGTTTTTT. Amino acid sequence: CASSSGELFF.

The genes are TRBV5-1 and TRBJ1-1; D remains unclear. Trimming pared 0 bases from V and 0 bases from J, leaving 9 bases between. Per the germline V gene, CDR1 is SGHRS and CDR2 is YFSETQ. There are 15 residues in the CDR3. In DNA, the CDR3 is TGCGCCAGCAGCTTGGCGGGCAGTGTGAACACTGAAGCTTTCTTT. This gives the protein CASSLAGSVNTEAFF.

The chain uses TRBV10-3 and TRBJ2-1; 11 nucleotides match TRBD2. With V trimmed by 4 bases and J by 3 bases, 5 bases remained unmatched. Germline V gene lookup returns CDR1 ENHRY and CDR2 SYGVKD. This CDR3 is 16 amino acids long. CDR3 in amino acids: CAISATGTSGYNEQFF. In DNA form, the CDR3 reads TGTGCCATCAGTGCAACCGGGACTAGCGGCTACAATGAGCAGTTCTTC.

The rearrangement joins TRBV2 to TRBJ1-5; D uncertain. Germline V gene sequence: CDR1 SNHLY, CDR2 FYNNEI. This CDR3 is built from 15 residues. V lost 1 base to trimming and J lost 0 bases, with 7 bases between them. The DNA for the CDR3 is TGTGCCAGCAGTGAAGAGCGAAATAGCAATCAGCCCCAGCATTTT. It specifies CASSEERNSNQPQHF.

This sequence joins TRBV14 and TRBJ2-2, with D possibly being TRBD2 (6 bases). The CDR3 contains 15 residues. The germline V and J ends were trimmed by 5 bases and 3 bases, with 13 bases remaining between them. Germline V gene sequence: CDR1 SGHDN, CDR2 FVKESK. The CDR3 loop is CASSSGTFYTGELFF. Here the CDR3 DNA reads TGTGCCAGCAGCTCCGGGACTTTTTACACCGGGGAGCTGTTTTTT.

The V and J genes are TRBV19 and TRBJ2-7, with TRBD1 matching over 9 bases. Trimming cost V 3 bases and J 6 bases; bases outside gene matches: 9. The CDR3 sequence is 15 residues long. Germline lookup yields CDR1 LNHDA and CDR2 SQIVND (reference sequence). The DNA of the CDR3 is TGTGCCAGTAGTATTTCTAAGGGACAGGGTGCCGAGCAGTACTTC. Its protein product is CASSISKGQGAEQYF.

The chain joins TRBV30 to TRBJ2-2; D perhaps matches TRBD2 (6 bases). With 0 bases removed from V and 10 bases from J, the gap between germline ends came to 15 bases. Germline lookup yields CDR1 GTSNPN and CDR2 SVGIG (reference sequence). The CDR3 consists of 14 residues. This chain's CDR3 is CAWSVLTSYEELFF. The CDR3 nucleotides read TGTGCCTGGAGTGTACTAACTAGCTACGAGGAGCTGTTTTTT. Complete variable domain (other parts from reference TRBV30 and TRBJ2-2): SQTIHQWPATLVQPVGSPLSLECTVEGTSNPNLYWYRQAAGRGLQLLFYSVGIGQISSEVPQNLSASRPQDRQFILSSKKLLLSDSGFYLCAWSVLTSYEELFFGEGSRLTVL.

This clone was recorded once. This chain uses TRBV9 with TRBJ2-7; perhaps TRBD2 as D (5 bases). Looked up from germline, CDR1 is SGDLS and CDR2 is YYNGEE. The CDR3 spans 14 residues. V was clipped by 6 bases and J by 3 bases, with 16 bases between them. The CDR3 region is CASNRGVFGYEQYF. The CDR3 DNA is TGTGCCAGCAACCGGGGAGTTTTCGGCTACGAGCAGTACTTC.

The sample holds one count of this clone. The V and J genes are TRBV7-8 and TRBJ2-2, with TRBD2 matching 13 bases. The germline V gene encodes CDR1 SGHVS and CDR2 FQNEAQ. The CDR3 contains 18 residues. V lost 5 bases to trimming and J lost 4 bases; unmatched junction nucleotides: 10. The CDR3 loop reads CASSVTGLAGISTGELFF. The DNA of the CDR3 is TGTGCCAGCAGCGTCACGGGACTAGCGGGGATAAGCACCGGGGAGCTGTTTTTT.

The chain employs TRBV6-5 and TRBJ2-1, with D unresolved. CDR3 length: 14 amino acids. Trimming took 6 bases from V and 7 from J, leaving 16 bases between them. Germline V lookup: CDR1 MNHEY, CDR2 SVGAGI. CDR3 residues: CASSSPLRANEQFF. The CDR3 DNA sequence: TGTGCCAGCAGCTCCCCGTTACGGGCTAATGAGCAGTTCTTC.

V is TRBV7-3 and J is TRBJ2-3; 10 positions match TRBD2. Germline-derived CDR1 and CDR2 are SGHTA and FQGTGA. This CDR3 spans 16 amino acids. V lost 5 bases to trimming and J lost 4 bases; unmatched junction nucleotides: 9. The CDR3 DNA reads TGTGCCAGCAGCCCCCCGCTAGCGGGAGTTGCAGATACGCAGTATTTT. Protein sequence: CASSPPLAGVADTQYF.

This clone has a handful of counts. V and J are TRBV9 and TRBJ1-2; D is unresolved. This CDR3 is built from 11 residues. CDR1 is SGDLS, CDR2 YYNGEE, per germline. The germline V and J ends were trimmed by 3 bases and 8 bases, with 8 bases remaining between them. The DNA for the CDR3 is TGTGCCAGCAGCGCGACCAACGGCTACACCTTC. Protein product: CASSATNGYTF.

The chain recombines TRBV21-1 with TRBJ1-2. TRBV21-1 is tagged as a pseudogene. CDR3 length: 14 amino acids. CDR3: CASSPRGQAYGYTF. The CDR3 DNA reads TGTGCCAGCAGCCCCCGCGGTCAGGCCTATGGCTACACCTTC.

The chain combines TRBV18 with TRBJ1-4, with D possibly being TRBD1 (6 bases). V was trimmed by 0 bases and J by 7 bases, leaving 12 bases between them. Germline values: CDR1 KGHSH, CDR2 LQKENI. This CDR3 is 15 amino acids long. The CDR3 loop reads CASSPPGGPGEKLFF. The CDR3 DNA follows: TGTGCCAGCTCACCACCGGGGGGCCCGGGTGAAAAACTGTTTTTT.

This clone was observed once. The chain links TRBV11-2 to TRBJ2-2; no clear D. The V and J ends lost 1 base and 7 bases respectively, with 13 bases between them. CDR3 length: 15 amino acids. Germline V gene sequence: CDR1 SGHAT, CDR2 FQNNGV. The CDR3: CASSLGASESGELFF. The CDR3 bases are TGTGCCAGCAGCTTAGGGGCCAGCGAGAGCGGGGAGCTGTTTTTT.

In this sample, this clone turned up a few times. The chain joins TRBV27 to TRBJ2-1; 8 bases fit TRBD2. The CDR3 runs 14 residues. V dropped 2 bases and J dropped 4; count of bases not matched to a gene: 1. Germline assignment: CDR1 MNHEY and CDR2 SMNVEV (reference sequence). The CDR3 here is CASSLGTSYNEQFF. In DNA form, the CDR3 reads TGTGCCAGCAGTTTAGGGACTAGTTACAATGAGCAGTTCTTC.

The rearrangement links TRBV5-5 to TRBJ1-1; D is perhaps TRBD1 (5 bases). CDR1 SGHKS and CDR2 YYEKEE come from the germline V gene (reference sequence). Trimming pared 0 bases from V and 1 base from J, leaving 10 bases between. The CDR3 contains 15 residues. CDR3 sequence reads: CASSLAATANTEAFF. CDR3 in DNA: TGTGCCAGCAGCTTGGCCGCGACAGCGAACACTGAAGCTTTCTTT.

The chain has TRBV7-2 and TRBJ2-2, with 13 bases aligning to TRBD2. Looked up from germline, CDR1 is SGHTA and CDR2 is FQGNSA. The length of the CDR3 is 18 residues. Trimming cost V 5 bases and J 4 bases; bases outside gene matches: 10. The CDR3 coding sequence is TGTGCCAGCAGCCCCGGACTAGCGGGAGTTCATAGCACCGGGGAGCTGTTTTTT. Its translation is CASSPGLAGVHSTGELFF.

DNA of the CDR3: TGCAGTGCCCCATACACCGGGGAGCTGTTTTTT. Its translation: CSAPYTGELFF. The chain joins TRBV20-1 to TRBJ2-2; D uncertain. The germline gives CDR1 DFQATT, CDR2 SNEGSKA (reference sequence). CDR3 size: 11 residues. Trimming pared 6 bases from V and 3 bases from J, leaving 5 bases between.